A single sample gave rise to the 13 T cell receptor beta chains below, sequenced in a study of cytomegalovirus exposure and HLA in healthy donors. 13 Jbeta primers and 60 Vbeta primers were used for the PCR. TCRdb's table, derived via immunoSEQ multiplex PCR, lists solely in-frame clones and lacks some. The sample consists of 110,000 to 150,000 clones, around 73% of them appearing once. Sequencing was carried out using PBMCs. The source of these receptors is a human donor in good health.

The CDR3: CASSSGLAGAYNEQFF. CDR3 in DNA: TGTGCCAGCAGCTCGGGACTAGCGGGGGCCTACAATGAGCAGTTCTTC. The J gene is TRBJ2-1, the V gene TRBV7-8; 14 bases fit TRBD2. Germline V lookup: CDR1 SGHVS, CDR2 FQNEAQ. The V segment lost 4 bases and the J segment 2 bases; nucleotides outside the gene matches: 1. This CDR3 contains 16 residues.

The gene calls are TRBV25-1 and TRBJ2-1; 12 nucleotides line up with TRBD2. With 0 bases clipped from V and 6 bases from J, the junction kept 9 bases outside the gene matches. Germline values: CDR1 MGHDK, CDR2 SYGVNS. The CDR3 is made up of 18 amino acids. The CDR3 sequence is CASSEYFPLAGGVNEQFF. In nucleotides, the CDR3 is TGTGCCAGCAGTGAATATTTCCCCCTAGCGGGAGGGGTCAATGAGCAGTTCTTC.

The V gene is TRBV12-1, the J gene TRBJ2-1; the listed D gene, TRBD2, was not tested against the DNA. TRBV12-1 is a pseudogene. This CDR3 contains 14 residues. CDR3 residues: CASTKSGRAGEQFF. The CDR3 DNA sequence: TGTGCCAGCACCAAGAGCGGGAGGGCGGGTGAGCAGTTCTTC.

The rearrangement joins TRBV7-9 to TRBJ1-2; D is perhaps TRBD1 (6 bases). V dropped 8 bases and J dropped 7 bases, with 20 bases sitting between them. Germline assignment: CDR1 SEHNR and CDR2 FQNEAQ (reference sequence). This CDR3 region has 14 residues. The CDR3 nucleotides are TGTGCCAGCGATTGGGACAACACCAGAGGTGGCTACACCTTC. The encoded protein is CASDWDNTRGGYTF.

The gene calls are TRBV5-4 and TRBJ2-5; D is unresolved. This CDR3 spans 14 amino acids. Trimming removed 6 bases at V and 1 base at J, with 13 bases between. The germline V gene encodes CDR1 SGHNT and CDR2 YYREEE (reference sequence). The CDR3 bases are TGTGCCAGCACCCCCCGGTGGTCCCAAGAGACCCAGTACTTC. As protein: CASTPRWSQETQYF. Variable domain in full (rest from reference TRBV5-4 and TRBJ2-5): ETGVTQSPTHLIKTRGQQVTLRCSSQSGHNTVSWYQQALGQGPQFIFQYYREEENGRGNFPPRFSGLQFPNYSSELNVNALELDDSALYLCASTPRWSQETQYFGPGTRLLVL.

The chain combines TRBV29-1 with TRBJ2-2; weak D call: TRBD1 (5 bases). V was shortened by 7 bases and J by 2 bases, with 8 bases between the two germline ends. CDR3 length: 12 amino acids. The germline CDR1 and CDR2 sequences are SQVTM and ANQGSEA. The CDR3 DNA reads TGCAGCGGCCAGGGAAACACCGGGGAGCTGTTTTTT. It codes for CSGQGNTGELFF.

This rearrangement joins TRBV7-9 to TRBJ2-2; no definite D call. V was cut by 1 base and J by 4 bases, with 10 bases left in between. CDR3 size: 15 residues. The germline V gene encodes CDR1 SEHNR and CDR2 FQNEAQ (reference sequence). CDR3 amino acids: CASSLGMQLTGELFF. The CDR3 nucleotides read TGTGCCAGCAGCTTAGGAATGCAACTCACCGGGGAGCTGTTTTTT.

This clone was observed a few times. The V gene is TRBV5-4, the J gene TRBJ1-1, with D unclear. In germline, CDR1 is SGHNT, CDR2 YYREEE (reference sequence). This CDR3 region has 12 residues. Trimming removed 4 bases from V and 4 bases from J, with 8 bases in between. CDR3 amino acids: CASSASGTEAFF. DNA of the CDR3: TGTGCCAGCAGCGCCAGCGGCACTGAAGCTTTCTTT.

The chain recombines TRBV19 with TRBJ2-6; weak D call: TRBD1 (5 bases). The CDR3 is 18 amino acids. V lost 5 bases and J lost 0, with 17 bases in between. CDR1 is LNHDA and CDR2 is SQIVND in the germline V gene (reference sequence). Here the CDR3 DNA reads TGTGCCAGTAGTCCAGGGTGGGTCAGTCCCTCTGGGGCCAACGTCCTGACTTTC. Protein product: CASSPGWVSPSGANVLTF.

The rearrangement joins TRBV10-3 to TRBJ2-3; 8 bases map to TRBD2. The CDR3 runs to 14 residues. Germline trimming cut 9 bases from V and 4 bases from J; bases unmatched to any gene: 9. Germline V lookup: CDR1 ENHRY, CDR2 SYGVKD. The CDR3 is CAIGQSRGADTQYF. The CDR3 bases are TGTGCCATTGGTCAGTCGCGGGGGGCAGATACGCAGTATTTT.

This chain joins TRBV7-3 and TRBJ2-3; tentative D call: TRBD1 (5 bases). CDR3 length: 16 residues. V lost 6 bases to trimming and J lost 0 bases, with 16 bases between them. From germline, CDR1 is SGHTA and CDR2 FQGTGA. CDR3 protein: CASRNGRGSSTDTQYF. The DNA for the CDR3 is TGTGCCAGCAGAAACGGAAGGGGATCTAGCACAGATACGCAGTATTTT.

The table lists this clone with a few counts. The chain recombines TRBV6-1 with TRBJ2-7; 11 bases fit TRBD1. Germline trimming cut 4 bases from V and 0 bases from J; bases unmatched to any gene: 2. The CDR3 is 15 amino acids. CDR1 is MNHNS and CDR2 is SASEGT in the germline V gene. The CDR3 nucleotides read TGTGCCAGCAGTGCGGGGACAGGGGGCTCCTACGAGCAGTACTTC. It yields the protein CASSAGTGGSYEQYF.

The chain combines TRBV5-8 with TRBJ1-2; 7 nucleotides match TRBD1. Trimming cost V 0 bases and J 7 bases; bases outside gene matches: 0. From germline, CDR1 is SGHTS and CDR2 YDEGEE. The CDR3 length is 12 residues. The CDR3 is CASSLDRGGYTF. CDR3 nucleotide sequence: TGTGCCAGCAGCTTGGACAGGGGTGGCTACACCTTC.